This is a list of T cell receptor beta chains from one sample in a study of PD-1 blockade in classical Hodgkin lymphoma. TCRdb's table, derived via immunoSEQ multiplex PCR, lists solely in-frame clones and lacks some. The table records some 12,000 clones, about three quarters of them present only once. The sequencing used peripheral blood mononuclear cells (PBMCs), collected at baseline. These receptor sequences come from a human donor with classical Hodgkin lymphoma. Each CDR3 is given with its conserved first and last residue. Fields, in order: D gene, V gene, J gene, clone size, CDR3 DNA, CDR3 protein. A D gene is named only where the DNA matches it firmly. Size values are once, few and many counts, or a class for expanded clones, and some rows have none.

>NA|TRBV4-3|TRBJ2-7|NA
TGCGCCAGCAGCCAGAAGGCCACAGGGATTTCCTACGAGCAGTACTTC
CASSQKATGISYEQYF
>NA|TRBV5-4|TRBJ2-5|NA
TGTGCCAGCAGCCAAGCAAGGGGGGAAAAAGAGACCCAGTACTTC
CASSQARGEKETQYF
>TRBD1|TRBV11-1|TRBJ1-4|few
TGTGCCAGCAGCGGACAGGGGGCGACCCTGGAAGAAAAACTGTTTTTT
CASSGQGATLEEKLFF
>NA|TRBV2|TRBJ2-1|NA
TGTGCCAGCAGTGGCCTAGCGTACAATGAGCAGTTCTTC
CASSGLAYNEQFF
>TRBD2|TRBV5-6|TRBJ2-5|few
TGTGCCAGCAGCTGGTCCGGGACTAGCGGGGCCCAAGAGACCCAGTACTTC
CASSWSGTSGAQETQYF
>TRBD1|TRBV28|TRBJ1-1|few
TGTGCCAGCAGTCCACACGAGGGGGCCGGGACTGAAGCTTTCTTT
CASSPHEGAGTEAFF
>NA|TRBV6-1|TRBJ2-3|NA
TGTGCCAGCAACAGGGCTGGGGGGGATACGCAGTATTTT
CASNRAGGDTQYF
>NA|TRBV7-2|TRBJ2-3|NA
TGTGCCAGCAGAATTTTGAGCTCAGATACGCAGTATTTT
CASRILSSDTQYF
>TRBD1|TRBV18|TRBJ1-6|NA
TGTGCCAGCTCAGAGACAGGGGGGGATTCACCCCTCCACTTT
CASSETGGDSPLHF
>TRBD2|TRBV7-8|TRBJ2-5|NA
TGTGCCAGCAGCTTAGTGCTAGCGGGGGCCTTACGTCTGGAGACCCAGTACTTC
CASSLVLAGALRLETQYF
>NA|TRBV25-1|TRBJ2-2|NA
TGTGCCAGCAGTGAATATGCAGGGGTTCTAACCGGGGAGCTGTTTTTT
CASSEYAGVLTGELFF
>NA|TRBV6-8|TRBJ1-2|NA
TGTGCCAGCCCGATGGAGGGGCATGGCTACACCTTC
CASPMEGHGYTF
>NA|TRBV11-2|TRBJ1-1|few
TGTGCCAGCACATGGACGGTGAACACTGAAGCTTTCTTT
CASTWTVNTEAFF
>TRBD1|TRBV4-1|TRBJ1-3|NA
TGCGCCAACAACACTCCCGGGACAGGGGGAAACACCATATATTTT
CANNTPGTGGNTIYF
>TRBD1|TRBV4-3|TRBJ1-2|NA
TGCGCCAGCAGCCAAGCCAACCCCGGGGCAGGGGGCTTTATCTATGGCTACACCTTC
CASSQANPGAGGFIYGYTF
>TRBD1|TRBV7-6|TRBJ1-4|NA
TGTGCCAGCAGCGGACAGGGGGCGACCCTGGAAGAAAAACTGTTTTTT
CASSGQGATLEEKLFF
>NA|TRBV5-1|TRBJ2-3|NA
TGCGCCAGCAGCTTGGGGGACGGTACCATGACAGATACGCAGTATTTT
CASSLGDGTMTDTQYF
>NA|TRBV2|TRBJ1-5|NA
TGTGCCAGCAGTGAAGGGGGGCGGGTCAATCAGCCCCAGCATTTT
CASSEGGRVNQPQHF
>NA|TRBV18|TRBJ2-2|NA
TGTGCCAGCTCACCAAGGGACGGAATGAACACCGGGGAGCTGTTTTTT
CASSPRDGMNTGELFF
>NA|TRBV27|TRBJ1-1|NA
TGTGCCAGCTCCAAGGTAAATTTAAACACTGAAGCTTTCTTT
CASSKVNLNTEAFF
>TRBD1|TRBV18|TRBJ2-7|NA
TGTGCCAGCTCACGAACGACAGGGGGGACCTACGAGCAGTACTTC
CASSRTTGGTYEQYF
>NA|TRBV18|TRBJ1-6|NA
TGTGCCAGCTCACCCACAGCTACTGGCTCACCCCTCCACTTT
CASSPTATGSPLHF
>TRBD1|TRBV2|TRBJ1-1|NA
TGTGCCAGCAGCCAACAGGGGGCCAGGAGGATGAACACTGAAGCTTTCTTT
CASSQQGARRMNTEAFF
>TRBD1|TRBV2|TRBJ1-1|NA
TGTGCCAGCATTTCGGACAGGGCAGCTCGAGCGGCTTTCTTT
CASISDRAARAAFF
>TRBD1|TRBV7-9|TRBJ2-5|NA
TGTGCCAGCACCCAGGCCGGGACAGGGAACCAAGAGACCCAGTACTTC
CASTQAGTGNQETQYF
>TRBD2|TRBV7-8|TRBJ2-5|NA
TGTGCCAGCAGCGCCCCGGGACTAGCGGGCCCTCGAACCCAGTACTTC
CASSAPGLAGPRTQYF
>NA|TRBV5-7|TRBJ2-5|NA
TGTGCCAGCAGCTACCGTCCGGGAGAGACCCAGTACTTC
CASSYRPGETQYF
>TRBD2|TRBV5-5|TRBJ2-3|NA
TGTGCCAGCAGTGTTGGCGCAAGCGGGGGTCCAGATACGCAGTATTTT
CASSVGASGGPDTQYF
>TRBD1|TRBV6-6|TRBJ1-1|NA
TGTGCCAGCAGTCCCCAGGGGGGGAACAAAAAAGCTTTCTTT
CASSPQGGNKKAFF
>NA|TRBV4-2|TRBJ1-6|NA
TGTGCCAGCAGCCAAGCCGCTGGGGCGTCACCCCTCCACTTT
CASSQAAGASPLHF
>NA|TRBV6-1|TRBJ1-1|NA
TGTGCCAGCAGGGTGACAGTGGGAGCTTTCTTT
CASRVTVGAFF
>NA|TRBV7-6|TRBJ1-2|NA
TGTGCCAGCAGCTTAGAACAGAACTATGGCTACACCTTC
CASSLEQNYGYTF
>NA|TRBV11-1|TRBJ1-1|NA
TGTGCCAGCAGCTTATGGAACACTGAAGCTTTCTTT
CASSLWNTEAFF
>TRBD2|TRBV6-5|TRBJ2-1|NA
TGTGCCAGCAGAAAAGGGGAGGGTCGGCAGTTCTTC
CASRKGEGRQFF
>NA|TRBV7-9|TRBJ1-6|NA
TGTGCCAGCAGCTCTCAGGGAGGTAATTCACCCCTCCACTTT
CASSSQGGNSPLHF
>TRBD1|TRBV6-1|TRBJ2-1|NA
TGTGCCAGCAGTGAACAGGGACAGGGAGGGCAGTTCTTC
CASSEQGQGGQFF
>NA|TRBV29-1|TRBJ2-3|NA
TGCAGCGTTGAACACGGCAGAACAGATACGCAGTATTTT
CSVEHGRTDTQYF
>NA|TRBV5-1|TRBJ1-6|NA
TGCGCCAGCAGCTTGGGATGGCCCTGGGATTCACCCCTCCACTTT
CASSLGWPWDSPLHF
>TRBD1|TRBV28|TRBJ1-2|NA
TGTGCCTACGAGGGCAGGGGGGAATATGGCTACACCTTC
CAYEGRGEYGYTF
>NA|TRBV5-1|TRBJ1-6|NA
TGCGCCAGCAGCTCCCTGGAGCTGAATTCACCCCTCCACTTT
CASSSLELNSPLHF
>NA|TRBV15|TRBJ1-1|NA
TGTGCCACCAGCAGGCCCGGAGGGCCCACTGAAGCTTTCTTT
CATSRPGGPTEAFF
>TRBD1|TRBV10-3|TRBJ2-3|NA
TGTGCCATCAGTGCATTTTTACAGGGGGAGTCAGATACGCAGTATTTT
CAISAFLQGESDTQYF
>NA|TRBV7-8|TRBJ2-1|NA
TGTGCCAGCAGCTTAGGGGGGACCCCATTCTTC
CASSLGGTPFF
>NA|TRBV6-8|TRBJ1-2|medium-sized
TGTGCCAGCAGCGCTGAACTTGGCTACACCTTC
CASSAELGYTF
>NA|TRBV11-2|TRBJ1-1|NA
TGTGCCAGCAGCTTATTTTTGAACACTGAAGCTTTCTTT
CASSLFLNTEAFF
>NA|TRBV5-8|TRBJ1-1|few
TGTGCCAGCAGCGGCGAATCGGCGTTTTGGACACTTTTGAACACTGAAGCTTTCTTT
CASSGESAFWTLLNTEAFF
>NA|TRBV6-5|TRBJ2-1|few
TGTGCCAGCGCCATCTACAATGAGCAGTTCTTC
CASAIYNEQFF
>NA|TRBV5-4|TRBJ1-2|NA
TGTGCCAGCAGCTTGGGCGGGGTAGGCTATGGCTACACCTTC
CASSLGGVGYGYTF
>TRBD1|TRBV4-2|TRBJ2-5|NA
TGTGCCAGCAGCCAGCCAGACAGGGATGTTGAGACCCAGTACTTC
CASSQPDRDVETQYF
>NA|TRBV11-2|TRBJ1-1|once
TGTGCCAGCAGCTTAGAGTTCGGACGGAGGAACACTGAAGCTTTCTTT
CASSLEFGRRNTEAFF
>NA|TRBV21-1|TRBJ1-1|NA
TGTGCCAGCAGGTCGCCCGTAGCTTACACAATTCGCACTGAAGCTTTCTTT
CASRSPVAYTIRTEAFF
>NA|TRBV2|TRBJ2-7|NA
TGTGCCAGCAGTGACGGCTTCAACTCCTACGAGCAGTACTTC
CASSDGFNSYEQYF
>TRBD2|TRBV27|TRBJ2-1|NA
TGTGCCAGCAGACTAGCGGGGGACTCCTACAATGAGCAGTTCTTC
CASRLAGDSYNEQFF
>NA|TRBV28|TRBJ1-6|NA
TGTGCCAGCAGGGGCGGTAATTCACCCCTCCACTTT
CASRGGNSPLHF
>NA|TRBV5-6|TRBJ1-1|NA
TGTGCCAGCAGCCCTGGGGGCATCTCTGAAGCTTTCTTT
CASSPGGISEAFF
>NA|TRBV11-1|TRBJ2-4|NA
TGTGCCAGCAGCTTAGCGGGGATAGGCGTTAAAAACATTCAGTACTTC
CASSLAGIGVKNIQYF
>NA|TRBV28|TRBJ1-3|NA
TGTGCCAGCAGTTTAGATGGGACGATAGGTGGAAACACCATATATTTT
CASSLDGTIGGNTIYF